Presented here are 29 T cell receptor beta chains from one specimen sequenced in a study of blood T cell repertoires in COVID-19. Clones were sequenced by immunoSEQ multiplex PCR, and TCRdb holds only the in-frame ones, with some missing. The sample yields 95,000 to 120,000 clones, about two thirds seen once. The material sequenced was peripheral blood. These TCRs come from a middle-aged woman with acute or convalescent COVID-19.

This clone has only a few counts. This chain links TRBV21-1 with TRBJ1-5. TRBV21-1 is a pseudogene segment. The CDR3 has 14 amino acids. The CDR3: CASSTAGGWQPQHF. As DNA, the CDR3 is TGTGCCAGCAGCACCGCGGGGGGTTGGCAGCCCCAGCATTTT.

The chain carries TRBV11-2 and TRBJ1-2; tentative D call: TRBD1 (6 bases). Looked up from germline, CDR1 is SGHAT and CDR2 is FQNNGV. V lost 1 base and J 5 bases, leaving 17 bases between the germline ends. There are 16 residues in the CDR3. CDR3 protein: CASSLGPVVTGYGYTF. CDR3 DNA: TGTGCCAGCAGCTTAGGGCCGGTGGTCACAGGGTATGGCTACACCTTC.

This clone was recorded a few times. The chain employs TRBV7-2 and TRBJ1-3; 11 bases fit TRBD1. The germline V gene encodes CDR1 SGHTA and CDR2 FQGNSA. V was pared by 1 base and J by 0 bases, with 2 bases of the junction left unmatched. This CDR3 contains 17 residues. CDR3 amino acids: CASSLEGTGGSGNTIYF. CDR3 coding DNA: TGTGCCAGCAGCTTAGAGGGGACAGGGGGCTCTGGAAACACCATATATTTT. The variable domain in full, with the rest retrieved from reference TRBV7-2 and TRBJ1-3, is GAGVSQSPSNKVTEKGKDVELRCDPISGHTALYWYRQSLGQGLEFLIYFQGNSAPDKSGLPSDRFSAERTGGSVSTLTIQRTQQEDSAVYLCASSLEGTGGSGNTIYFGEGSWLTVV.

V usage is TRBV18 and J usage is TRBJ1-6; maybe TRBD1 (5 bases). The CDR3 covers 14 residues. CDR1 is KGHSH, CDR2 LQKENI, per germline. Trimming left V 3 bases short and J 7 bases short, with 10 bases between. The CDR3 region is CASSPRQLNSPLHF. The CDR3 DNA is TGTGCCAGCTCACCCCGACAGTTAAATTCACCCCTCCACTTT.

The gene calls are TRBV7-6 and TRBJ2-7; the match to TRBD1 covers 7 bases. V lost 5 bases, J lost 3 bases, and 7 bases stayed unmatched. In germline, CDR1 is SGHVS, CDR2 FNYEAQ. This CDR3 has 14 residues. CDR3 loop: CASSREGAGYEQYF. The CDR3 DNA follows: TGTGCCAGCAGCCGAGAGGGGGCAGGCTACGAGCAGTACTTC.

The gene calls are TRBV12-5 and TRBJ1-3, with a weak D call TRBD1 (6 bases). Germline CDR1 reads LGHNT; CDR2 reads FRNRAP. The V end was cut by 4 bases, the J end by 7 bases, with 17 bases between. The CDR3 is 15 amino acids. The CDR3 is CASGSFHRDWNTIYF. CDR3 bases: TGTGCTAGTGGTTCCTTCCACAGGGATTGGAACACCATATATTTT. Full variable domain (outside the CDR3, taken from reference TRBV12-5 and TRBJ1-3): DARVTQTPRHKVTEMGQEVTMRCQPILGHNTVFWYRQTMMQGLELLAYFRNRAPLDDSGMPKDRFSAEMPDATLATLKIQPSEPRDSAVYFCASGSFHRDWNTIYFGEGSWLTVV.

This clone has only a few counts. The rearrangement links TRBV7-9 to TRBJ1-4; TRBD1 matches at 7 bases. Germline-derived CDR1 and CDR2 are SEHNR and FQNEAQ (reference sequence). The CDR3 has 13 residues. Trimming took 5 bases from V and 5 from J; bases not matched to a gene: 2. CDR3 sequence: CASSPTGNEKLFF. CDR3 nucleotide sequence: TGTGCCAGCAGCCCGACAGGGAATGAAAAACTGTTTTTT.

The gene calls are TRBV6-2 or TRBV6-3 and TRBJ2-7, with D perhaps TRBD1 (6 bases). The length of the CDR3 is 15 residues. From germline, CDR1 is MNHEY and CDR2 SVGEGT. Trimming stripped 2 bases from V and 4 bases from J, with 15 bases between. CDR3 loop: CASSYPNKGEYEQYF. As DNA, the CDR3 is TGTGCCAGCAGTTACCCTAACAAGGGGGAATACGAGCAGTACTTC.

This rearrangement joins TRBV15 to TRBJ2-7; the D gene is possibly TRBD1 (6 bases). Germline lookup yields CDR1 LNHNV and CDR2 YYDKDF (reference sequence). V was pared by 1 base and J by 7 bases, with 17 bases between. The CDR3 is 15 amino acids. The CDR3 spells CATSRAGQWTGEQYF. CDR3 DNA sequence: TGTGCCACCAGCAGAGCTGGACAGTGGACGGGGGAGCAGTACTTC.

This clone was seen a handful of times. CDR3 amino acids: CASSSRDISSYNEQFF. The CDR3 DNA is TGCGCCAGCAGCAGCCGGGACATAAGCTCCTACAATGAGCAGTTCTTC. The J gene is TRBJ2-1, the V gene TRBV5-1; D is possibly TRBD1 (6 bases). The CDR3 consists of 16 residues. Germline V gives CDR1 SGHRS, CDR2 YFSETQ. The V end was cut by 4 bases, the J end by 0 bases, with 14 bases between.

Worth noting for this clone: One junction end disagrees with the germline gene, perhaps due to a read error. CDR3 region: CARRLVRGGRVTPHWTFWYGYTF. The CDR3 nucleotides read TGTGCCAGAAGATTGGTCAGAGGGGGCAGGGTAACCCCCCACTGGACTTTTTGGTATGGCTACACCTTC. This chain uses TRBV5-3 with TRBJ1-2; 7 bases fit TRBD1. TRBV5-3 has ORF status, its function being uncertain. This CDR3 is built from 23 residues.

The rearrangement links TRBV23-1 to TRBJ2-7; possibly TRBD1 for D (5 bases). TRBV23-1 is placed among ORFs of uncertain function. This CDR3 contains 14 residues. Trimming pared 0 bases from V and 7 bases from J, leaving 13 bases between. CDR3 nucleotides: TGCGCCAGCAGTCAATCAGGGGCATCTCGGGAGCAGTACTTC. It codes for CASSQSGASREQYF.

This clone was counted at least ten times. The chain links TRBV6-2 or TRBV6-3 to TRBJ2-2, with D tentatively TRBD1 (5 bases). This CDR3 contains 11 residues. V lost 4 bases, J lost 14 bases, and 11 bases lay in between. Looked up from germline, CDR1 is MNHEY and CDR2 is SVGEGT. DNA for the CDR3: TGTGCCAGCAGTTCCCGACAGCGACTGTTTTTT. Amino acid sequence: CASSSRQRLFF.

This clone has just a few counts. The chain has TRBV4-1 and TRBJ1-6; a weak D match, TRBD1 (5 bases). The V gene's germline CDR1 is MGHRA and CDR2 YSYEKL. CDR3 length: 17 amino acids. V was cut by 0 bases and J by 9 bases, with 18 bases left in between. CDR3 DNA sequence: TGCGCCAGCAGCCAAGAGGGTGCGCACCCCGGGGGTTCACCCCTCCACTTT. Its translation: CASSQEGAHPGGSPLHF.

This clone was found a few times. V usage is TRBV14 and J usage is TRBJ2-1; TRBD1 is a possible D gene (6 bases). V lost 0 bases, J lost 13 bases, and 13 bases lay in between. CDR1 and CDR2 from the germline V gene are SGHDN and FVKESK. The CDR3 sequence is 13 residues long. The CDR3 sequence is CASSQDGRTEQFF. The CDR3 coding sequence is TGTGCCAGCAGCCAAGACGGTAGGACAGAACAGTTCTTC.

The genes are TRBV6-5 and TRBJ2-3, with 8 bases matching TRBD2. The germline CDR1 and CDR2 sequences are MNHEY and SVGAGI. V trimming: 6 bases; J trimming: 1 base; junction bases outside the gene matches: 6. The CDR3 is 15 amino acids. In nucleotides, the CDR3 is TGTGCCAGCAGACGCCAGACTAGCGGCACAGATACGCAGTATTTT. Encoded protein: CASRRQTSGTDTQYF.

The V gene is TRBV12-5, the J gene TRBJ1-5; TRBD1 might be the D (5 bases). Germline V gene sequence: CDR1 LGHNT, CDR2 FRNRAP. The CDR3 is made up of 14 amino acids. The germline V and J ends were trimmed by 7 bases and 0 bases, with 10 bases remaining between them. Here the CDR3 DNA reads TGTGCTAGTGCCGCACAGGATAGCAATCAGCCCCAGCATTTT. The encoded protein is CASAAQDSNQPQHF.

This chain connects TRBV4-1 to TRBJ2-7, with 7 bases fitting TRBD1. The CDR3 spans 16 residues. Germline-derived CDR1 and CDR2 are MGHRA and YSYEKL. J was trimmed by 2 bases and V by 0 bases; bases with no gene match: 7. CDR3 protein: CASSQEYRTGAYEQYF. In nucleotides, the CDR3 is TGCGCCAGCAGCCAAGAATACAGGACAGGAGCCTACGAGCAGTACTTC.

V usage is TRBV2 and J usage is TRBJ2-6, with 8 nucleotides matching TRBD1. Germline-derived CDR1 and CDR2 are SNHLY and FYNNEI. The CDR3 consists of 14 residues. The ends lost 6 bases at V and 2 bases at J; junction bases unmatched: 0. CDR3 sequence reads: CASRDRAGANVLTF. As DNA, the CDR3 is TGTGCCAGCAGGGACAGGGCTGGGGCCAACGTCCTGACTTTC.

The CDR3 sequence: CASSAGFFETQYF. CDR3 DNA: TGTGCCAGCAGTGCAGGGTTTTTTGAGACCCAGTACTTC. This chain connects TRBV12-3 or TRBV12-4 to TRBJ2-5, with D possibly matching TRBD1 (5 bases). The CDR3 covers 13 residues. V lost 5 bases and J 5 bases, leaving 12 bases between the germline ends.

This chain links TRBV12-3 or TRBV12-4 with TRBJ2-1, with TRBD1 matching over 9 bases. J was trimmed by 7 bases and V by 6 bases; bases with no gene match: 4. The CDR3 runs 13 residues. The CDR3 DNA sequence: TGTGCCAGCAGCCGGGACAGGGTAAATGAGCAGTTCTTC. This codes for CASSRDRVNEQFF.

The genes are TRBV6-2 or TRBV6-3 and TRBJ2-7; D gene ambiguous. Trimming shortened V by 5 bases and J by 0 bases, and 11 bases separated the two germline ends. The CDR3 sequence is 14 residues long. The germline CDR1 and CDR2 sequences are MNHEY and SVGEGT. The CDR3, as DNA: TGTGCCAGCAGTGTATCAGATTTCTCCTACGAGCAGTACTTC. Encoded protein: CASSVSDFSYEQYF.

CDR3 sequence: CSVLVQEASTEAFF. For the CDR3, the DNA is TGCAGCGTACTCGTACAAGAAGCTAGCACTGAAGCTTTCTTT. This chain joins TRBV29-1 and TRBJ1-1, with D unclear. V was cut by 6 bases and J by 4 bases, with 18 bases left in between. CDR3 length: 14 amino acids. The germline CDR1 and CDR2 sequences are SQVTM and ANQGSEA.

V gene TRBV5-1 combines with J gene TRBJ2-3; maybe TRBD1 (5 bases). Trimming removed 1 base from V and 2 bases from J, with 17 bases in between. This CDR3 is built from 17 residues. Germline V CDR1 and CDR2: SGHRS, YFSETQ. CDR3 in amino acids: CASSLTPTEIFTDTQYF. The CDR3 DNA reads as TGCGCCAGCAGCTTGACTCCGACAGAAATCTTCACAGATACGCAGTATTTT.

The table lists this clone with a few counts. This chain links TRBV5-1 with TRBJ2-7; D gene unclear. Per germline, CDR1 SGHRS and CDR2 YFSETQ. This CDR3 has 13 amino acids. V was pared by 1 base and J by 7 bases, with 12 bases between. The CDR3 DNA follows: TGCGCCAGCAGCTTGTTGTTCGGGTGGGAGCAGTACTTC. This encodes CASSLLFGWEQYF.

A single count supports this clone. This chain links TRBV6-5 with TRBJ1-2; TRBD1 matches at 7 bases. CDR1 and CDR2 (germline): MNHEY, SVGAGI. The CDR3 is made up of 15 amino acids. V shed 6 bases and J 2 bases; nucleotides not matched to a gene: 9. The CDR3 here is CASRGFDRVNYGYTF. The CDR3 region has the DNA TGTGCCAGCAGGGGCTTCGACAGGGTAAACTATGGCTACACCTTC.

CDR3 in amino acids: CASSQEVGVSQPQHF. CDR3 bases: TGTGCCAGCAGCCAAGAGGTAGGGGTATCCCAGCCCCAGCATTTT. The chain links TRBV3-1 (or the pseudogene TRBV3-2) to TRBJ1-5, with D perhaps TRBD1 (5 bases). In germline, CDR1 is LGHDT, CDR2 YNNKEL (reference sequence). Trimming removed 0 bases at V and 7 bases at J, with 13 bases between. The CDR3 is made up of 15 amino acids.

Concerning this clone: The sample carries other DNA sequences with the same CDR3. The genes are TRBV27 and TRBJ2-3; 10 bases agree with TRBD2. The CDR3 loop spans 16 amino acids. The V segment lost 2 bases and the J segment 1 base; nucleotides outside the gene matches: 3. Per the germline V gene, CDR1 is MNHEY and CDR2 is SMNVEV (reference sequence). In DNA, the CDR3 is TGTGCCAGCAGTTTAAGGCTAGCGGGAGGCACAGATACGCAGTATTTT. Its protein is CASSLRLAGGTDTQYF.

This clone was detected many times. The V call is TRBV24-1, the J call TRBJ2-3; 15 bases map to TRBD2. CDR1 and CDR2 from the germline V gene are KGHDR and SFDVKD. This CDR3 has 19 amino acids. J was trimmed by 1 base and V by 3 bases; bases with no gene match: 7. CDR3 sequence reads: CATSDPGLAGGQGTDTQYF. In nucleotides, the CDR3 is TGTGCCACCAGTGATCCCGGACTAGCGGGGGGGCAGGGCACAGATACGCAGTATTTT.